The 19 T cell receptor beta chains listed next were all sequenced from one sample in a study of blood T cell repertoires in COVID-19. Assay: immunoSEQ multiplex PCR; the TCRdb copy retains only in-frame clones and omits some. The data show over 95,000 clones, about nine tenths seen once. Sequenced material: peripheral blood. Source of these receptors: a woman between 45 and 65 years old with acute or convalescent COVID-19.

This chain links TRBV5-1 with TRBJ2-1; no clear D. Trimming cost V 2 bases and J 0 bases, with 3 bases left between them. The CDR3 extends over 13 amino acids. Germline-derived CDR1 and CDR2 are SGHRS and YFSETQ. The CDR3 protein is CASSFGSYNEQFF. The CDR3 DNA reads TGCGCCAGCAGCTTCGGCTCCTACAATGAGCAGTTCTTC.

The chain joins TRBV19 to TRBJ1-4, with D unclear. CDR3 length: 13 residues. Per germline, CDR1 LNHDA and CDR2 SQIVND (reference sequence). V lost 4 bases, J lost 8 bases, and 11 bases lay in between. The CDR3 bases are TGTGCCAGTAGTACGGGTTTTAGGGAAAAACTGTTTTTT. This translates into CASSTGFREKLFF.

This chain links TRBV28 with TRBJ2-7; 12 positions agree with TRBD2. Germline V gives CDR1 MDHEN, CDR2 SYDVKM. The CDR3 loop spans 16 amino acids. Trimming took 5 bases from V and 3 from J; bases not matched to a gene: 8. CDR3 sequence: CASSLSLAGGNYEQYF. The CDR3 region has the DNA TGTGCCAGCAGTCTATCACTAGCGGGAGGTAACTACGAGCAGTACTTC.

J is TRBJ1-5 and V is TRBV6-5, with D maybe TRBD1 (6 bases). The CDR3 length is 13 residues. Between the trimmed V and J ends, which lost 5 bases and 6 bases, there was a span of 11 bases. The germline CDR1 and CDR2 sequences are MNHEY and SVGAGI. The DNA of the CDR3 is TGTGCCAGCAGTAGGGGGTACACTCAGCCCCAGCATTTT. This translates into CASSRGYTQPQHF.

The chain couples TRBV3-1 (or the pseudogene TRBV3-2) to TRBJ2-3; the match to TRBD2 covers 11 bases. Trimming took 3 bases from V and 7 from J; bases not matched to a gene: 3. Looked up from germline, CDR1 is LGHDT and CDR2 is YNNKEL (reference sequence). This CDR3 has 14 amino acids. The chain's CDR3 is CASSQLAGGNTQYF. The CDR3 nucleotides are TGTGCCAGCAGCCAGCTAGCGGGGGGAAATACGCAGTATTTT.

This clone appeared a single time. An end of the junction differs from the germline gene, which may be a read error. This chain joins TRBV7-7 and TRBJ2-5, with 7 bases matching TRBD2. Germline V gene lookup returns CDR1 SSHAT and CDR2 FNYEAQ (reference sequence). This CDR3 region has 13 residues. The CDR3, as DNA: TGTGCTAGCAGCCCGGGGGGAAGAGAGACCCAGTACTTC. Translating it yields CASSPGGRETQYF.

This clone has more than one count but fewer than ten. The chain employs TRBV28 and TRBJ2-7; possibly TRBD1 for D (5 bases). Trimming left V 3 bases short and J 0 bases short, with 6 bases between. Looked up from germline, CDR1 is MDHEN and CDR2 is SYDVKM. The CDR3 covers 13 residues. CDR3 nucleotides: TGTGCCAGCAGTTTTAGGGGCTCCTACGAGCAGTACTTC. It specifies CASSFRGSYEQYF.

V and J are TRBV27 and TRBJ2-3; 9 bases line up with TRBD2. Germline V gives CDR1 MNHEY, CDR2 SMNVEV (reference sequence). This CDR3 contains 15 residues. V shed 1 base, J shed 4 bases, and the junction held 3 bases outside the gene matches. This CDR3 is CASSLWAGGSDTQYF. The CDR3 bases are TGTGCCAGCAGTTTATGGGCGGGAGGGTCAGATACGCAGTATTTT.

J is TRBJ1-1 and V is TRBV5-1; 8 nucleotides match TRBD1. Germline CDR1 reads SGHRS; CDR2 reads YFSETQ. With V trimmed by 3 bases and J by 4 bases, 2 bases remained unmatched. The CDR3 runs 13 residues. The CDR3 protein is CASSWTGTTEAFF. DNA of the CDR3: TGCGCCAGCAGCTGGACAGGGACCACTGAAGCTTTCTTT.

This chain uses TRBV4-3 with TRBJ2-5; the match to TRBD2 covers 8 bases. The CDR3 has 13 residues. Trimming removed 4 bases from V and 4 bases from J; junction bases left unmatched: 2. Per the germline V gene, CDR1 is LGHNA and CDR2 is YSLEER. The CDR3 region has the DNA TGCGCCAGCAGCCGGGGACTAGGAGAGACCCAGTACTTC. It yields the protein CASSRGLGETQYF.

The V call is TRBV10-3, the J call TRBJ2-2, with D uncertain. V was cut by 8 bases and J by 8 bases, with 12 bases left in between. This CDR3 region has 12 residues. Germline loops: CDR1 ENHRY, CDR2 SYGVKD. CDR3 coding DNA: TGTGCCATCCCCGGTCCCGGGGGGGAGCTGTTTTTT. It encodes CAIPGPGGELFF.

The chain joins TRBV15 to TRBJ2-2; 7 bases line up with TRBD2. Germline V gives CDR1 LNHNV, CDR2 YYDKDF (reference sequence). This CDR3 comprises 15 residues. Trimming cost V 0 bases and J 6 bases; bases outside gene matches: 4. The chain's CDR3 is CATSREGGGAGELFF. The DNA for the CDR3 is TGTGCCACCAGCAGAGAAGGTGGGGGGGCCGGGGAGCTGTTTTTT.

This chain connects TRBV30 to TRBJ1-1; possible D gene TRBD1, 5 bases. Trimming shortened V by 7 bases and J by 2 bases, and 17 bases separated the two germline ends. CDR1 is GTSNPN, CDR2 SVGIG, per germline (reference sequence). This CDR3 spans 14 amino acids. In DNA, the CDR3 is TGTGCCTTGGGAGCCGGGACTGTTAACACTGAAGCTTTCTTT. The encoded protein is CALGAGTVNTEAFF.

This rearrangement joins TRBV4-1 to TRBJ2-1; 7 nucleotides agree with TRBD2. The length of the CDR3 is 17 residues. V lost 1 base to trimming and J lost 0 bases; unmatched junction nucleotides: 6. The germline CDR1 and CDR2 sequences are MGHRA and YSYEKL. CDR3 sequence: CASSQVGAGVSYNEQFF. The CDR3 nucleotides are TGCGCCAGCAGCCAAGTCGGGGCGGGAGTCTCCTACAATGAGCAGTTCTTC.

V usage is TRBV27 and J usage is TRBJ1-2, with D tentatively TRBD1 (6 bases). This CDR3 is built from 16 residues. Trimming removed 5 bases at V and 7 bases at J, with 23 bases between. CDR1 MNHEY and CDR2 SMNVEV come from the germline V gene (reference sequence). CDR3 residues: CASSPLGGVEVGGYTF. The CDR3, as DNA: TGTGCCAGCAGTCCCCTTGGGGGCGTCGAAGTGGGTGGCTACACCTTC.

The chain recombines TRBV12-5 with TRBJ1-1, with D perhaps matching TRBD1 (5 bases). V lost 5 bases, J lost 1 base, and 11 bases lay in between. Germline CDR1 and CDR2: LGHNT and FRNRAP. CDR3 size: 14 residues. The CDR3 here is CASGPLTANTEAFF. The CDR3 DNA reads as TGTGCTAGTGGTCCATTGACAGCGAACACTGAAGCTTTCTTT.

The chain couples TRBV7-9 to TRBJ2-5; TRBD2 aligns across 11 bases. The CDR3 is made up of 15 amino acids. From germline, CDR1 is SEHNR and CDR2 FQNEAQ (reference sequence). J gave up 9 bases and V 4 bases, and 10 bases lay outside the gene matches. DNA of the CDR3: TGTGCCAGCAGCTCCGGGACTAGCGGTTGGGGGTCCCAGTACTTC. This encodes CASSSGTSGWGSQYF.

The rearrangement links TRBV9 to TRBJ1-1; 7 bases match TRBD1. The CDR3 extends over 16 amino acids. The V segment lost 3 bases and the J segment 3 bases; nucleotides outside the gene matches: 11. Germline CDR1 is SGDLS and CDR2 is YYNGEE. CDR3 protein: CASSARQGNLDTEAFF. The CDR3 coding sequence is TGTGCCAGCAGCGCAAGACAGGGTAATTTGGACACTGAAGCTTTCTTT.

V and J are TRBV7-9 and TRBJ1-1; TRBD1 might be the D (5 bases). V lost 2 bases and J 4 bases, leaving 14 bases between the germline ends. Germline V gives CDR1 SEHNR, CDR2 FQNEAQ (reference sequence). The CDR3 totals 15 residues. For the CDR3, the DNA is TGTGCCAGCAGCTTATCCGGGGGTCGAATCACTGAAGCTTTCTTT. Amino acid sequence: CASSLSGGRITEAFF.